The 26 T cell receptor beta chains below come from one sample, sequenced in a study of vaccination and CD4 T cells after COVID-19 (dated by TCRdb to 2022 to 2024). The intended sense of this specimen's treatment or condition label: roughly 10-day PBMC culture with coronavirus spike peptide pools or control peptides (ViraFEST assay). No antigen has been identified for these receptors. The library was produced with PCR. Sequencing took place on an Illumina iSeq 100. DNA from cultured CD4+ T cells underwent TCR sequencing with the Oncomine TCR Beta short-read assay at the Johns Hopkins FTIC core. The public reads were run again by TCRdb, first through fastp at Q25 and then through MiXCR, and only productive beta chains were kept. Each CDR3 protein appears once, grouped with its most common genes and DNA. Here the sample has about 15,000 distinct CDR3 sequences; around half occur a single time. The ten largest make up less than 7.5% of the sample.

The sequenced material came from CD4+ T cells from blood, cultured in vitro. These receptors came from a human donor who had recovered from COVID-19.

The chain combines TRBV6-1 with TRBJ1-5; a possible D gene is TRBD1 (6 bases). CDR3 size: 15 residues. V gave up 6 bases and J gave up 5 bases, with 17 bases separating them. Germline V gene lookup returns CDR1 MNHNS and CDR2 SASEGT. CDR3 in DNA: TGTGCCAGCAGCCAACCTGGACAGCCAGATCAGCCCCAGCATTTT. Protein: CASSQPGQPDQPQHF.

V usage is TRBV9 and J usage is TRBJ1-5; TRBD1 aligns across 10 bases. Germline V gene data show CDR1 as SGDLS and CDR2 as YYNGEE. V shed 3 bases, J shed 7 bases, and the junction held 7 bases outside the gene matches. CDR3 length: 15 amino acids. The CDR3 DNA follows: TGTGCCAGCAGCGCCTCCGGGACAGGGGAGCAGCCCCAGCATTTT. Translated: CASSASGTGEQPQHF. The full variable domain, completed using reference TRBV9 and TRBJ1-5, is DSGVTQTPKHLITATGQRVTLRCSPRSGDLSVYWYQQSLDQGLQFLIQYYNGEERAKGNILERFSAQQFPDLHSELNLSSLELGDSALYFCASSASGTGEQPQHFGDGTRLSIL.

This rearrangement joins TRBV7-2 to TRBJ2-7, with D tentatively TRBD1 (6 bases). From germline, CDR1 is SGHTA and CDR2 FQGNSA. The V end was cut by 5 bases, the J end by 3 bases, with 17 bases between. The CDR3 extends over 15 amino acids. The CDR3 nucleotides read TGTGCCAGCAGCCCGCCGGGACATGCGGGCTACGAGCAGTACTTC. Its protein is CASSPPGHAGYEQYF.

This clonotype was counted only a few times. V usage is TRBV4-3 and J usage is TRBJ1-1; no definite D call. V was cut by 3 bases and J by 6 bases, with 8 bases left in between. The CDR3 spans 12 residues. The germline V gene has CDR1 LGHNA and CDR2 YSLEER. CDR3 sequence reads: CASSHGGAEAFF. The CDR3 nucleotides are TGCGCCAGCAGCCATGGAGGCGCTGAAGCTTTCTTT.

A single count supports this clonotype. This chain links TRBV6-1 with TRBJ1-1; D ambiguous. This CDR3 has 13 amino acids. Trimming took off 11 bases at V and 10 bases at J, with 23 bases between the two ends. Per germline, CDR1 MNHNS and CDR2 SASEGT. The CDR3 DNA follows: TGTGCCGACGCAGCCGCAATGGGCGGAACAGCTTTCTTT. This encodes CADAAAMGGTAFF.

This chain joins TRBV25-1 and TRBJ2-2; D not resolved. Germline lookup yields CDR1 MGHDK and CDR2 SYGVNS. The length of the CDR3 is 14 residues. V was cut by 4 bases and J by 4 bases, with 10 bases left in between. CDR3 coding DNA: TGTGCCAGCAGTGCCGGCCTACGCACCGGGGAGCTGTTTTTT. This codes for CASSAGLRTGELFF.

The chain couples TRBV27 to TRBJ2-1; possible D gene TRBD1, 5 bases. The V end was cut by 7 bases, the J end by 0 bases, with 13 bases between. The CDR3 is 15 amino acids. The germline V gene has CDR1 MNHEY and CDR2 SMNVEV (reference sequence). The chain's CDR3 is CASTKTASSYNEQFF. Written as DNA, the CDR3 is TGTGCCAGCACTAAGACAGCGAGCTCCTACAATGAGCAGTTCTTC.

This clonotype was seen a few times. Written as DNA, the CDR3 is TGTGCCAGCAGCCAAGAGGGATGGGGGCATCAGAAACTGTTTTTT. This sequence encodes CASSQEGWGHQKLFF. V and J are TRBV3-1 and TRBJ1-4; TRBD1 is a possible D gene (6 bases). This CDR3 is 15 amino acids long. V was pared by 0 bases and J by 11 bases, with 16 bases between. Germline V gene data show CDR1 as LGHDT and CDR2 as YNNKEL (reference sequence).

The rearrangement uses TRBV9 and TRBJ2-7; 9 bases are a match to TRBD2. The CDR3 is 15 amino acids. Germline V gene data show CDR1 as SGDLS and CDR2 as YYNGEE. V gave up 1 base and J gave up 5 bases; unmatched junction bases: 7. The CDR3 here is CASSVTGTSFDEQYF. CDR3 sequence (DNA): TGTGCCAGCAGCGTAACCGGGACTAGCTTCGACGAGCAGTACTTC.

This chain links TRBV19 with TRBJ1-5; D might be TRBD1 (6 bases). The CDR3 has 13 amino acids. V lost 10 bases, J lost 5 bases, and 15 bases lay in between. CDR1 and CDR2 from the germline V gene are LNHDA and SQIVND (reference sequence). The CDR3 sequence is CATWDISDQPQHF. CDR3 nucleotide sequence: TGTGCCACCTGGGACATCAGTGATCAGCCCCAGCATTTT.

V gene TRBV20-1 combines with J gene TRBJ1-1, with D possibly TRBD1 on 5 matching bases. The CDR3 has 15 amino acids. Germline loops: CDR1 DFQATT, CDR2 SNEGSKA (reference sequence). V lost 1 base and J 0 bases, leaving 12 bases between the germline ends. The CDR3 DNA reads TGCAGTGCTAGAGGGACCGGGGGAATGAACACTGAAGCTTTCTTT. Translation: CSARGTGGMNTEAFF.

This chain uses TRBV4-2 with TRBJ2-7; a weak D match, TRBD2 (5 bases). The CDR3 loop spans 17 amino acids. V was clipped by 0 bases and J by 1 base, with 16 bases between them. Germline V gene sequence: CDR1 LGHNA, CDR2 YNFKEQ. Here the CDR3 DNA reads TGTGCCAGCAGCCAAGATTATGCAGCCAAGCGGTCCTACGAGCAGTACTTC. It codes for CASSQDYAAKRSYEQYF.

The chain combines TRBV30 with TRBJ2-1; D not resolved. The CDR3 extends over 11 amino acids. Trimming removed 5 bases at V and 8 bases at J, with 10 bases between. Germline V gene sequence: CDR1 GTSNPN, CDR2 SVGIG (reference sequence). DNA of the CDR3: TGTGCCTGGGGAGCTTACTATGAGCAGTTCTTC. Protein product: CAWGAYYEQFF. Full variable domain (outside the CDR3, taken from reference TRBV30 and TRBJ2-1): SQTIHQWPATLVQPVGSPLSLECTVEGTSNPNLYWYRQAAGRGLQLLFYSVGIGQISSEVPQNLSASRPQDRQFILSSKKLLLSDSGFYLCAWGAYYEQFFGPGTRLTVL.

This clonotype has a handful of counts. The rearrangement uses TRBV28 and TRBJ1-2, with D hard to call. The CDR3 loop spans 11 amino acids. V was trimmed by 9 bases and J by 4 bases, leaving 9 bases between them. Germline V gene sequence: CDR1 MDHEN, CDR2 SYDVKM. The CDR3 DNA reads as TGTGCCAGAGCTGACTCCTATGGCTACACCTTC. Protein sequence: CARADSYGYTF.

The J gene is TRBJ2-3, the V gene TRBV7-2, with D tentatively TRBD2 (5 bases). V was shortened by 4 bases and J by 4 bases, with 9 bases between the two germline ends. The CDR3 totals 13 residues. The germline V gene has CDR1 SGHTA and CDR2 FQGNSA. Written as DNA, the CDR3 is TGTGCCAGCAGCTCCCTAGCCCCAGATACGCAGTATTTT. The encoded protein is CASSSLAPDTQYF.

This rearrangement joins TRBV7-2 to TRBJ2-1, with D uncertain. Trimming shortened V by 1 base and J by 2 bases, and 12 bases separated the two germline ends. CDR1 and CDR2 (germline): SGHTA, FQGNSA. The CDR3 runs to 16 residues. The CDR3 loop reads CASSLGPANPYNEQFF. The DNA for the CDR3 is TGTGCCAGCAGCTTAGGCCCAGCTAATCCCTACAATGAGCAGTTCTTC.

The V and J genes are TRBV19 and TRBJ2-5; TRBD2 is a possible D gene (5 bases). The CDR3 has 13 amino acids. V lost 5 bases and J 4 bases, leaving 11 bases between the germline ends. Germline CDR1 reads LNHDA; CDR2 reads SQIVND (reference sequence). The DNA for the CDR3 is TGTGCCAGTAGTGGGAGAGGGAGAGAGACCCAGTACTTC. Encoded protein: CASSGRGRETQYF.

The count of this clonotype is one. CDR3 nucleotide sequence: TGTGCCAGCAGCTGGGGGGGGCCTTCCTCCTACGAGCAGTACTTC. This codes for CASSWGGPSSYEQYF. The V call is TRBV7-9, the J call TRBJ2-7; D is perhaps TRBD2 (7 bases). In germline, CDR1 is SEHNR, CDR2 FQNEAQ (reference sequence). The germline V and J ends were trimmed by 4 bases and 0 bases, with 13 bases remaining between them. The CDR3 sequence is 15 residues long.

The CDR3 nucleotides read TGTGCCAGCAGCCTCGCCTACGAGCAGTACTTC. Translated, it gives CASSLAYEQYF. The V and J genes are TRBV11-1 and TRBJ2-7; unclear D gene. Trimming left V 5 bases short and J 2 bases short, with 4 bases between. Germline lookup yields CDR1 SGHAT and CDR2 FQDESV (reference sequence). The CDR3 extends over 11 amino acids.

CDR3 region: CSARDFLADPYGYTF. CDR3 in DNA: TGCAGTGCTAGAGATTTTTTGGCAGATCCCTATGGCTACACCTTC. The chain uses TRBV20-1 and TRBJ1-2; D call uncertain. Germline V gene sequence: CDR1 DFQATT, CDR2 SNEGSKA (reference sequence). Trimming removed 0 bases at V and 4 bases at J, with 15 bases between. The CDR3 sequence is 15 residues long.

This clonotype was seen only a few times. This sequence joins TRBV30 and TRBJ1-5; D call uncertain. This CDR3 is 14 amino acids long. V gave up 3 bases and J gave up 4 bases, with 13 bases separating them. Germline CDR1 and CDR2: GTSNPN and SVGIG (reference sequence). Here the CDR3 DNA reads TGTGCCTGGAGCCAGTCAGGTGGGAATCAGCCCCAGCATTTT. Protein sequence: CAWSQSGGNQPQHF.

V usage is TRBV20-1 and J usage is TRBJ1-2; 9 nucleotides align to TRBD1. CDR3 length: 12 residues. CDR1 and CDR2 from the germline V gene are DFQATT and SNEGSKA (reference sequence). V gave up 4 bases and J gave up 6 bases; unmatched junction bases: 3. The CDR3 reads CSAIRQGDGYTF. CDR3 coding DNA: TGCAGTGCTATCCGACAGGGGGATGGCTACACCTTC.

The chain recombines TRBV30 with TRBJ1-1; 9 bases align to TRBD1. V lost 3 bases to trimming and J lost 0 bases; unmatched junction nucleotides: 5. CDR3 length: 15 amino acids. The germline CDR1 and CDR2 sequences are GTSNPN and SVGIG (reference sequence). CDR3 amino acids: CAWRGQGAVNTEAFF. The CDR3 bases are TGTGCCTGGAGGGGACAGGGAGCCGTGAACACTGAAGCTTTCTTT.

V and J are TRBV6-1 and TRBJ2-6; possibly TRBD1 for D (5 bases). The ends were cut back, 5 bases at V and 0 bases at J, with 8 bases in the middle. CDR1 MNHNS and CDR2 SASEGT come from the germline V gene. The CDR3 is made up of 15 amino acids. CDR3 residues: CASSTTGSGANVLTF. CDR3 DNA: TGTGCCAGCAGTACTACAGGCTCTGGGGCCAACGTCCTGACTTTC.

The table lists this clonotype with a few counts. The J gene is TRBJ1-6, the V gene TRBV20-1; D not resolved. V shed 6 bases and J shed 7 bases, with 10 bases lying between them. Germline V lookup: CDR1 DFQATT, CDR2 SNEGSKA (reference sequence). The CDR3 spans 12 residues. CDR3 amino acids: CSAPRRNSPLHF. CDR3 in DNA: TGCAGTGCGCCCCGTAGGAATTCACCCCTCCACTTT.

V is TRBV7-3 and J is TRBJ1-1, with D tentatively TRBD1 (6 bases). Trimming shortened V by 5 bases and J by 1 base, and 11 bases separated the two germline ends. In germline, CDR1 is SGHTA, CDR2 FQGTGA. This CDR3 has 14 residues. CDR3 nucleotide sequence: TGTGCCAGCAGCAAGGGACATTCGAACACTGAAGCTTTCTTT. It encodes CASSKGHSNTEAFF.